The 4 T cell receptor beta chains in this list originate from one sample, sequenced in a study of chemoradiotherapy in HPV16-positive cancers. Libraries were prepared by immunoSEQ multiplex PCR; TCRdb keeps only in-frame clonotypes and omits some of them. The table records 1,500 to 2,000 clones, roughly 80% of them present only once. The source material was tumor tissue, sampled from a patient who underwent chemoradiotherapy. The receptors shown here come from a human donor with HPV-associated anogenital cancer.

About this clone: Because the CDR3 is missing its conserved closing phenylalanine or tryptophan, this is likely a read error. The J gene is TRBJ1-1, the V gene TRBV29-1; no clear D. The CDR3 length is 13 residues. The V gene's germline CDR1 is SQVTM and CDR2 ANQGSEA. The V end was cut by 8 bases, the J end by 1 base, with 14 bases between. The CDR3 here is CSTTALTNTEAFL. CDR3 coding DNA: TGCAGCACCACCGCATTGACGAACACTGAAGCTTTCCTT.

J is TRBJ2-3 and V is TRBV5-1; 7 bases are shared with TRBD1. The CDR3 is 16 amino acids. V shed 6 bases and J 2 bases; nucleotides not matched to a gene: 12. Germline V lookup: CDR1 SGHRS, CDR2 YFSETQ. The CDR3 coding sequence is TGCGCCAGCACCCGAACCGGGACAGCCGACACAGATACGCAGTATTTT. The encoded protein is CASTRTGTADTDTQYF.

This chain joins TRBV19 and TRBJ1-2; D may be TRBD1 (5 bases). V dropped 5 bases and J dropped 8 bases, with 15 bases sitting between them. The CDR3 is made up of 13 amino acids. From germline, CDR1 is LNHDA and CDR2 SQIVND (reference sequence). CDR3 protein: CASSPQGRGGYTF. The CDR3 bases are TGTGCCAGTAGTCCCCAGGGAAGGGGCGGCTACACCTTC.

This clone was seen once. The V and J genes are TRBV19 and TRBJ2-5; 7 bases map to TRBD1. V lost 3 bases and J lost 5; bases outside the gene matches: 6. The CDR3 length is 14 residues. Germline assignment: CDR1 LNHDA and CDR2 SQIVND (reference sequence). The CDR3 loop is CASSMRGRGETQYF. In DNA, the CDR3 is TGTGCCAGTAGTATGAGGGGGCGCGGGGAGACCCAGTACTTC.